This paragraph reports one T cell receptor beta chain. Its antigen is not known. The record originates from a study of shared clonotypes between healthy human individuals. Study-wide findings and caveats: Rarefaction analysis demonstrated incomplete sorted-subset sequencing notwithstanding large depth.

This CDR3 has 15 amino acids. The V end was cut by 4 bases, the J end by 2 bases, with 12 bases between. Germline-derived CDR1 and CDR2 are SGHVS and FQNEAQ. Sequencing was performed with immunoSEQ multiplex PCR; in TCRdb, only in-frame clones are kept and a portion is missing. The profile covers some 1.5 million clones, with under 99% appearing a single time and 0.4% to 0.55% taken by the ten largest. Sequencing input: naive CD4+ T cells sorted from blood. Subset described: CD45RA+ positively selected. This clonotype originated in a man aged 25-45 years in good health. The genes are TRBV7-8 and TRBJ2-1; a weak D match, TRBD1 (6 bases). The CDR3 loop reads CASSSTGSAYNEQFF. The CDR3 nucleotides read TGTGCCAGCAGCTCAACAGGGTCTGCCTACAATGAGCAGTTCTTC. The full variable domain, in which reference TRBV7-8 and TRBJ2-1 provide the parts outside the CDR3, is GAGVSQSPRYKVAKRGQDVALRCDPISGHVSLFWYQQALGQGPEFLTYFQNEAQLDKSGLPSDRFFAERPEGSVSTLKIQRTQQEDSAVYLCASSSTGSAYNEQFFGPGTRLTVL.